The 23 T cell receptor beta chains below were found in one sample sequenced in a study of tumor-infiltrating lymphocytes in primary liver carcinoma. The authors took blood RNA from unsorted whole blood and also extracted germline DNA. The input was about 500 ng total RNA; TCR beta cDNA was made from it with a constant-region primer. Slightly modified ARM-PCR, run as three nested multiplex PCR rounds, produced the TCR beta libraries. Forward primers for TRBV1-TRBV30 and a C-beta reverse primer served the first two PCR rounds, at 10 cycles each. TCRdb itself ran the multiplex PCR reads through MiXCR, one entry per CDR3 protein. The data contain about 310,000 distinct CDR3 sequences, 58% of them singletons. Sequenced sample: peripheral blood. These receptors all come from a woman aged 25-40 years with primary liver carcinoma and hepatitis B virus infection.

To note about this clonotype: A much larger clonotype is one base distant, so this may be a read error. The V call is TRBV29-1, the J call TRBJ2-3; D might be TRBD1 or TRBD2, each matching 5 bases. The germline CDR1 and CDR2 sequences are SQVTM and ANQGSEA. The CDR3 has 12 residues. Between the trimmed V and J ends, which lost 4 bases and 7 bases, there was a span of 12 bases. Here the CDR3 reads CSVASRTNTQYF. CDR3 nucleotides: TGCAGCGTTGCTAGCAGGACAAATACGCAGTATTTT.

In this sample, this clonotype turned up a few times. The chain is built from TRBV6-6 and TRBJ2-7; D might be TRBD1 (5 bases). Germline V gene lookup returns CDR1 MNHNY and CDR2 SVGAGI (reference sequence). The CDR3 has 13 residues. The germline V and J ends were trimmed by 6 bases and 11 bases, with 20 bases remaining between them. DNA for the CDR3: TGTGCCAGCAGAGCCGGGCCTACCTTCAGGGAGTACTTC. Its translation: CASRAGPTFREYF.

This clonotype is a singleton in its sample. Because the CDR3 is missing its conserved closing phenylalanine or tryptophan, this is likely a read error. The rearrangement joins TRBV12-3 or TRBV12-4 to TRBJ2-4; maybe TRBD1 (6 bases). V lost 9 bases and J lost 5, with 14 bases in between. The CDR3 contains 13 residues. For the CDR3, the DNA is TGTGCCAGTAGGGACAATCGGGAAAACATTCAGTACTTA. It translates to CASRDNRENIQYL.

V is TRBV30 and J is TRBJ2-2, with D tentatively TRBD1 (5 bases). Germline V gene data show CDR1 as GTSNPN and CDR2 as SVGIG (reference sequence). V lost 3 bases and J lost 3, with 8 bases in between. There are 13 residues in the CDR3. The CDR3 bases are TGTGCCTGGAGCGCAGGGTACACCGGGGAGCTGTTTTTT. Translating gives CAWSAGYTGELFF. Complete variable domain (other parts from reference TRBV30 and TRBJ2-2): SQTIHQWPATLVQPVGSPLSLECTVEGTSNPNLYWYRQAAGRGLQLLFYSVGIGQISSEVPQNLSASRPQDRQFILSSKKLLLSDSGFYLCAWSAGYTGELFFGEGSRLTVL.

A word on this clonotype: The junction shows a germline mismatch at one end, possibly a read error. The chain has TRBV7-9 and TRBJ2-5; D perhaps matches TRBD2 (5 bases). Germline V gene data show CDR1 as SEHNR and CDR2 as FQNEAQ (reference sequence). The CDR3 runs to 16 residues. The CDR3 sequence is CASSLSSSVARETQYF. CDR3 in DNA: TGTGCCAGCAGCTTATCTAGTAGCGTGGCCCGAGAGACCCAGTATTTC.

In regard to this clonotype: No conserved phenylalanine or tryptophan is present at the end of the CDR3, so a read error is the likely explanation. This chain connects TRBV5-4 to TRBJ2-3, with D possibly matching TRBD2 (6 bases). This CDR3 spans 16 amino acids. Germline V gene data show CDR1 as SGHNT and CDR2 as YYREEE (reference sequence). Trimming cost V 4 bases and J 0 bases, with 15 bases left between them. The CDR3 nucleotides read TGTGCCAGCAGCCTGGGACTGAGTACTAGCACAGATACGCAGTATCTT. Translated: CASSLGLSTSTDTQYL.

The J gene is TRBJ2-7, the V gene TRBV10-2, with D unresolved. Germline assignment: CDR1 WSHSY and CDR2 SAAADI. The CDR3 covers 11 residues. V was shortened by 9 bases and J by 6 bases, with 12 bases between the two germline ends. CDR3 loop: CASGDHREQYF. Here the CDR3 DNA reads TGCGCCAGTGGGGATCACCGCGAGCAGTACTTC.

In regard to this clonotype: The junction and the germline gene differ at one end; a read error may be behind it. The chain has TRBV12-3 or TRBV12-4 and TRBJ2-5, with D perhaps given as TRBD1 or TRBD2 (5 bases each). CDR3 length: 13 amino acids. CDR3 region: CASSLRGQETRYF. The CDR3 DNA reads as TGTGCCAGCAGTTTGAGGGGCCAAGAGACCCGGTACTTC.

This clonotype is a singleton in its sample. This may arise from a read error, as a much more abundant clone is one base away. The CDR3 DNA reads as TGCAGCGTTCCAACCGGGACTAGCTCCGTCTTC. It codes for CSVPTGTSSVF. This sequence joins TRBV29-1 and TRBJ2-1; TRBD2 matches 9 bases. The CDR3 runs 11 residues. Germline V lookup: CDR1 SQVTM, CDR2 ANQGSEA.

Of note for this clonotype: At one of its ends the junction is not consistent with the germline gene, which may arise from a read error. The chain combines TRBV11-2 with TRBJ2-7; 10 nucleotides align to TRBD1. The germline CDR1 and CDR2 sequences are SGHAT and FQNNGV. CDR3 length: 16 residues. The CDR3 loop is CDSILGWGTGDYELYF. The CDR3 region has the DNA TGTGACAGCATCTTAGGGTGGGGGACAGGGGACTACGAGCTGTACTTC.

This chain joins TRBV12-1 and TRBJ2-7; the table's D call of TRBD1 was not tested on the DNA. TRBV12-1 is listed as a pseudogene. The CDR3 extends over 19 amino acids. This CDR3 is CASSFATRGATPRDYEQYF. The DNA of the CDR3 is TGTGCCAGCAGCTTTGCTACCAGGGGGGCGACGCCAAGGGACTACGAGCAGTACTTC.

This chain links TRBV6-5 with TRBJ2-1, with 7 bases identical to TRBD2. V lost 6 bases, J lost 2 bases, and 7 bases stayed unmatched. There are 15 residues in the CDR3. Germline V lookup: CDR1 MNHEY, CDR2 SVGAGI. CDR3 nucleotide sequence: TGTGCCAGCAGCGAGCGGGATAAAACCTACAATGAGCAGTTCTTC. Its protein product is CASSERDKTYNEQFF.

Points on this clonotype: A read error may explain this, as a much larger clone is one base away. This rearrangement joins TRBV12-3 or TRBV12-4 to TRBJ2-5; the match to TRBD1 covers 9 bases. Near its end, the DNA agrees better with TRBJ2-1, so the J call may be wrong. The CDR3 contains 15 residues. The CDR3 protein is CASSHQTGGRETQFF. CDR3 nucleotide sequence: TGTGCCAGCAGTCACCAAACAGGGGGCAGGGAGACCCAGTTCTTC.

Notes on this clonotype: Here the CDR3 omits its conserved ending phenylalanine or tryptophan, so a read error is the likely source. V usage is TRBV7-9 and J usage is TRBJ2-2; no clear D. Germline V gene lookup returns CDR1 SEHNR and CDR2 FQNEAQ (reference sequence). The CDR3 totals 12 residues. V gave up 8 bases and J gave up 3 bases, with 7 bases separating them. The CDR3 DNA reads as TGTGCCAGCCTGGCGTACACCGGGGAGCTGTTTCTT. It is translated as CASLAYTGELFL.

Comments on this clonotype: A much more abundant neighbour one base away suggests this may be a read error. The V call is TRBV11-2, the J call TRBJ2-7, with TRBD2 matching 7 bases. Germline-derived CDR1 and CDR2 are SGHAT and FQNNGV. The CDR3 has 15 amino acids. V dropped 8 bases and J dropped 3; count of bases not matched to a gene: 13. The CDR3 DNA is TGTGCCAGCGGCCCCACTAGCGTGGGCCACTACGAGCAGTACTTC. Amino acids: CASGPTSVGHYEQYF.

V and J are TRBV29-1 and TRBJ2-3; 7 positions agree with TRBD2. This CDR3 comprises 14 residues. The germline V gene encodes CDR1 SQVTM and CDR2 ANQGSEA. Unmatched junction bases numbered 6, after V lost 6 bases and J lost 0 bases. The DNA of the CDR3 is TGCAGCGTCGCAGCGGGATTTAGCACAGATACGCAGTATTTT. Amino acids: CSVAAGFSTDTQYF.

This chain joins TRBV12-3 or TRBV12-4 and TRBJ2-5, with D uncertain. V was clipped by 3 bases and J by 2 bases, with 4 bases between them. The CDR3 sequence is 12 residues long. DNA for the CDR3: TGTGCCAGCAGTTTGGAGCAAGAGACCCAGTACTTC. Protein sequence: CASSLEQETQYF.

This clonotype came up a few times. The junction shows a germline mismatch at one end, possibly a read error. The genes are TRBV11-2 and TRBJ2-1; possible D gene TRBD2, 5 bases. The DNA end lines up better with TRBJ2-7; the J call may be wrong. This CDR3 comprises 14 residues. Germline values: CDR1 SGHAT, CDR2 FQNNGV. CDR3 nucleotide sequence: TGTGTCAGCAGCTCACTCGGGATGCAGGACGAGCAGTACTTC. It specifies CVSSSLGMQDEQYF.

This chain joins TRBV29-1 and TRBJ2-1; 13 positions match TRBD2. Germline-derived CDR1 and CDR2 are SQVTM and ANQGSEA. The CDR3 runs to 13 residues. The CDR3 DNA is TGCGGCGGGACTAGCGGGAAGCTCTATGAGCAGTTCTTC. As protein: CGGTSGKLYEQFF.

Worth noting for this clonotype: One junction end does not reproduce the germline sequence, and a read error may be involved. As DNA, the CDR3 is TGCGCCAGCAGCCAAGCTAGGACAGCTACCTACGGGCAGTACTTC. It yields the protein CASSQARTATYGQYF. The chain has TRBV4-1 and TRBJ2-7; D perhaps matches TRBD1 (6 bases). Germline V lookup: CDR1 MGHRA, CDR2 YSYEKL. The CDR3 runs to 15 residues.

The chain combines TRBV4-3 with TRBJ2-1, with TRBD2 matching over 13 bases. CDR1 is LGHNA, CDR2 YSLEER, per germline. V trimming: 7 bases; J trimming: 6 bases; junction bases outside the gene matches: 6. The CDR3 is 15 residues long. CDR3 nucleotides: TGCGCCAGCAACCCTGGACTAGCGGGAGCCAATGAGCAGTTCTTC. Translation gives CASNPGLAGANEQFF.

To note about this clonotype: A much larger clone lies a single base off, so this may be a read error. The V call is TRBV6-5, the J call TRBJ1-1, with D possibly being TRBD1 (5 bases). This CDR3 has 14 residues. The germline gives CDR1 MNHEY, CDR2 SVGAGI. The CDR3 DNA reads TGTGCCAGCAGTGTAAGGGTAGGGGCCACTGAAACTTTCTTT. Protein product: CASSVRVGATETFF.

This clonotype was counted at least ten times. This sequence joins TRBV29-1 and TRBJ1-5; D perhaps matches TRBD1 (5 bases). V dropped 4 bases and J dropped 12 bases, with 16 bases sitting between them. This CDR3 spans 12 amino acids. Germline V CDR1 and CDR2: SQVTM, ANQGSEA. In DNA form, the CDR3 reads TGCAGCGTTGTAGGATGGGACGGTAACCAGCATTTT. Its protein is CSVVGWDGNQHF.